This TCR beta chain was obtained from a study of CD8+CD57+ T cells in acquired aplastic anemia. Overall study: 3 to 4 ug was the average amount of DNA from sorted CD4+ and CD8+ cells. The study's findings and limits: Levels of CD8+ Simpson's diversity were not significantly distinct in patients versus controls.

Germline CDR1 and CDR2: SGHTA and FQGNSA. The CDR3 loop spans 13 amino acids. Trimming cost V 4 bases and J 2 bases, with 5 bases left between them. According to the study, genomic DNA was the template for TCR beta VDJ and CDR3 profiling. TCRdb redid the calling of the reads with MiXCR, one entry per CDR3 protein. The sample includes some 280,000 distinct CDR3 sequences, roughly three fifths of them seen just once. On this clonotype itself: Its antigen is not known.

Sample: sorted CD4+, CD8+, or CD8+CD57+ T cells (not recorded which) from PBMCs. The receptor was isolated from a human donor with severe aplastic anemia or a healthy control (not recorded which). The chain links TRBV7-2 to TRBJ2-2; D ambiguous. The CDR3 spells CASSSPNTGELFF. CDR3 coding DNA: TGTGCCAGCAGCTCACCAAACACCGGGGAGCTGTTTTTT.